This T cell receptor (beta chain) derives from a study of shared clonotypes between healthy human individuals. Method: immunoSEQ multiplex PCR; TCRdb's copy keeps in-frame clones and lacks some. Of just over 2,000,000 clones listed, 90% to 95% are singletons. The V gene lost 1 base and the J gene lost 8 bases, with 12 bases spanning the gap. There are 14 residues in the CDR3. CDR1 is MNHEY, CDR2 SVGAGI, per germline. The chain couples TRBV6-5 to TRBJ2-1; D possibly corresponds to TRBD2 (6 bases). This clonotype was obtained from a man younger than 30 in good health. Sequenced: naive CD4+ T cells sorted from blood. Specified subset: CD45RA+ positively selected. The CDR3 sequence is CASSYLTSSYEQFF. As DNA, the CDR3 is TGTGCCAGCAGTTACTTGACTAGTTCCTATGAGCAGTTCTTC.